This entry lists 26 T cell receptor beta chains sequenced from one sample in a study of OX40 agonist ivuxolimab in advanced cancers. Generated by immunoSEQ multiplex PCR, the TCRdb table keeps only in-frame clones and is missing some. The data hold tens of thousands of clones, with 90% to 95% observed a single time. The sequences come from CD4+ or CD8+ T cells sorted from blood, collected in a trial of the OX40 agonist ivuxolimab. These receptors came from an adult with an advanced solid tumor such as melanoma, head and neck, liver or kidney cancer.

The gene calls are TRBV25-1 and TRBJ2-6; no firm D call. Trimming cost V 5 bases and J 0 bases, with 5 bases left between them. The length of the CDR3 is 14 residues. Germline CDR1 reads MGHDK; CDR2 reads SYGVNS. CDR3 sequence (DNA): TGTGCCAGCAGTTCCCTCTCTGGGGCCAACGTCCTGACTTTC. Translated: CASSSLSGANVLTF. Full variable domain (rest looked up from reference TRBV25-1 and TRBJ2-6): EADIYQTPRYLVIGTGKKITLECSQTMGHDKMYWYQQDPGMELHLIHYSYGVNSTEKGDLSSESTVSRIRTEHFPLTLESARPSHTSQYLCASSSLSGANVLTFGAGSRLTVL.

The chain has TRBV11-1 and TRBJ2-7; maybe TRBD2 (6 bases). The CDR3 has 15 amino acids. Germline-derived CDR1 and CDR2 are SGHAT and FQDESV (reference sequence). V lost 3 bases and J 0 bases, leaving 12 bases between the germline ends. CDR3: CASSFRLEASYEQYF. For the CDR3, the DNA is TGTGCCAGCAGCTTCCGACTAGAAGCCTCCTACGAGCAGTACTTC.

The J gene is TRBJ1-4, the V gene TRBV6-6, with TRBD1 as a possible D gene (5 bases). The V end was cut by 2 bases, the J end by 8 bases, with 18 bases between. CDR1 is MNHNY and CDR2 is SVGAGI in the germline V gene (reference sequence). CDR3 length: 16 residues. The CDR3 nucleotides read TGTGCCAGCAGTTACAACCCGACAGAATTGAAGGAAAAACTGTTTTTT. Translated, it gives CASSYNPTELKEKLFF.

The chain employs TRBV27 and TRBJ2-7, with TRBD2 identical over 9 bases. The germline CDR1 and CDR2 sequences are MNHEY and SMNVEV (reference sequence). Trimming at V came to 1 base and at J to 2 bases, leaving 0 bases not matched to a gene. There are 14 residues in the CDR3. CDR3: CASSLLAGAYEQYF. The CDR3 DNA reads as TGTGCCAGCAGTTTATTAGCGGGGGCCTACGAGCAGTACTTC.

The chain recombines TRBV28 with TRBJ1-1; TRBD1 is a possible D gene (5 bases). Germline values: CDR1 MDHEN, CDR2 SYDVKM. CDR3 length equals 13 residues. V lost 0 bases to trimming and J lost 8 bases, with 10 bases between them. CDR3 in amino acids: CASSLWLAGEAFF. For the CDR3, the DNA is TGTGCCAGCAGTTTATGGCTGGCAGGGGAAGCTTTCTTT.

The chain is built from TRBV30 and TRBJ2-1; 9 nucleotides agree with TRBD2. The V and J ends lost 2 bases and 7 bases, in that order; junction bases with no gene match: 9. The CDR3 has 15 amino acids. Germline V gives CDR1 GTSNPN, CDR2 SVGIG (reference sequence). The CDR3: CAWSPGLAGSNEQFF. CDR3 DNA: TGTGCCTGGAGTCCCGGGCTAGCGGGGAGTAATGAGCAGTTCTTC.

This clone was seen just once. V usage is TRBV6-1 and J usage is TRBJ2-7, with 10 bases lining up with TRBD1. CDR1 and CDR2 (germline): MNHNS, SASEGT. This CDR3 region has 16 residues. The ends lost 2 bases at V and 4 bases at J; junction bases unmatched: 8. CDR3: CASSETKGQGLYEQYV. The CDR3 DNA follows: TGTGCCAGCAGTGAAACAAAGGGACAGGGGTTGTACGAGCAGTACGTC.

The chain combines TRBV10-3 with TRBJ2-3, with D possibly TRBD1 on 6 matching bases. V was clipped by 3 bases and J by 5 bases, with 9 bases between them. The CDR3 is 13 residues long. Germline lookup yields CDR1 ENHRY and CDR2 SYGVKD. CDR3 sequence: CAISDRGEDTQYF. The CDR3 DNA sequence: TGTGCCATCAGTGACAGGGGCGAAGATACGCAGTATTTT.

About this clone: Germline is not matched at one junction end, which may reflect a read error. This chain joins TRBV7-8 and TRBJ1-1, with D possibly being TRBD1 (5 bases). The CDR3 is 13 residues long. CDR1 is SGHVS, CDR2 FQNEAQ, per germline. CDR3 DNA: TGTGCCAGCAGCTTAGGCTACAGGACTGGAGCTTTCTTT. Its protein product is CASSLGYRTGAFF.

This chain connects TRBV11-2 to TRBJ2-3; D remains ambiguous. Germline V gives CDR1 SGHAT, CDR2 FQNNGV. The CDR3 loop spans 13 amino acids. V was clipped by 5 bases and J by 0 bases, with 6 bases between them. As DNA, the CDR3 is TGTGCCAGCAGCCCCGACAGCACAGATACGCAGTATTTT. Its translation is CASSPDSTDTQYF. Complete variable domain (other parts from reference TRBV11-2 and TRBJ2-3): EAGVAQSPRYKIIEKRQSVAFWCNPISGHATLYWYQQILGQGPKLLIQFQNNGVVDDSQLPKDRFSAERLKGVDSTLKIQPAKLEDSAVYLCASSPDSTDTQYFGPGTRLTVL.

This chain connects TRBV7-2 to TRBJ2-7, with D unclear. The V and J ends lost 1 base and 2 bases respectively, with 15 bases between them. Germline V gene data show CDR1 as SGHTA and CDR2 as FQGNSA. There are 16 residues in the CDR3. CDR3 in amino acids: CASSLEFVGIPYEQYF. The CDR3, as DNA: TGTGCCAGCAGCTTAGAGTTCGTGGGCATCCCCTACGAGCAGTACTTC.

The rearrangement joins TRBV7-3 to TRBJ1-4, with TRBD1 matching over 8 bases. The ends lost 1 base at V and 8 bases at J; junction bases unmatched: 6. This CDR3 comprises 15 residues. The germline V gene has CDR1 SGHTA and CDR2 FQGTGA. CDR3 coding DNA: TGTGCCAGCAGCTTAAACGGACAGGGTAGCGAAAAACTGTTTTTT. Amino acid sequence: CASSLNGQGSEKLFF.

The chain carries TRBV25-1 and TRBJ2-7; D might be TRBD1 (5 bases). With 7 bases removed from V and 12 bases from J, the gap between germline ends came to 19 bases. There are 12 residues in the CDR3. Germline values: CDR1 MGHDK, CDR2 SYGVNS. This CDR3 is CASIPSEDKPYV. The CDR3 DNA reads TGTGCCAGCATCCCCTCTGAGGACAAGCCGTACGTC.

The rearrangement uses TRBV2 and TRBJ2-1, with 8 bases lining up with TRBD1. The germline V gene has CDR1 SNHLY and CDR2 FYNNEI. The V gene end was trimmed by 5 bases and the J gene end by 8 bases; junction bases not matched to a gene: 14. The CDR3 spans 16 residues. This CDR3 reads CASSWIAGQVLHEQFF. The CDR3 DNA reads as TGTGCCAGCAGTTGGATTGCGGGACAGGTTTTGCATGAGCAGTTCTTC.

The chain recombines TRBV5-1 with TRBJ1-1; 11 nucleotides agree with TRBD1. The CDR3 is 14 residues long. Germline V gene sequence: CDR1 SGHRS, CDR2 YFSETQ. V dropped 5 bases and J dropped 4; count of bases not matched to a gene: 4. The CDR3 here is CASRRTGGLTEAFF. The DNA of the CDR3 is TGCGCCAGCAGAAGGACAGGGGGCCTCACTGAAGCTTTCTTT. The variable domain in full, completed from reference TRBV5-1 and TRBJ1-1, reads KAGVTQTPRYLIKTRGQQVTLSCSPISGHRSVSWYQQTPGQGLQFLFEYFSETQRNKGNFPGRFSGRQFSNSRSEMNVSTLELGDSALYLCASRRTGGLTEAFFGQGTRLTVV.

The rearrangement links TRBV18 to TRBJ2-1; D not resolved. The CDR3 extends over 16 amino acids. Germline assignment: CDR1 KGHSH and CDR2 LQKENI. Trimming took off 4 bases at V and 10 bases at J, with 23 bases between the two ends. The CDR3, as DNA: TGTGCCAGCTCACGTGAGGAGCGCCCGAGCCTGGGGGAGCAGTTCTTC. Its translation is CASSREERPSLGEQFF.

The chain recombines TRBV7-9 with TRBJ2-3, with TRBD2 matching over 9 bases. Unmatched junction bases numbered 13, after V lost 10 bases and J lost 5 bases. The CDR3 is 15 residues long. Germline V CDR1 and CDR2: SEHNR, FQNEAQ (reference sequence). The CDR3 spells CATLPAGGRVDTQYF. The CDR3 bases are TGTGCCACCCTCCCGGCGGGGGGGCGTGTAGATACGCAGTATTTT.

The chain has TRBV6-4 and TRBJ2-1; 9 nucleotides line up with TRBD2. The ends lost 4 bases at V and 0 bases at J; junction bases unmatched: 7. CDR1 is MRHNA, CDR2 SNTAGT, per germline. The length of the CDR3 is 17 residues. The CDR3 coding sequence is TGTGCCAGCAGTGTAGTGAGCGGGGGGAGCTCCTACAATGAGCAGTTCTTC. This translates into CASSVVSGGSSYNEQFF.

V gene TRBV29-1 combines with J gene TRBJ2-7; D unclear. This CDR3 is 12 amino acids long. CDR1 is SQVTM and CDR2 is ANQGSEA in the germline V gene. V lost 0 bases to trimming and J lost 2 bases, with 5 bases between them. The CDR3 sequence is CSVEDTTYEQYF. DNA of the CDR3: TGCAGCGTTGAAGACACCACCTACGAGCAGTACTTC.

This chain connects TRBV6-5 to TRBJ2-3; no definite D call. Between the trimmed V and J ends, which lost 6 bases and 4 bases, there was a span of 5 bases. Germline CDR1 is MNHEY and CDR2 is SVGAGI. The CDR3 has 11 residues. The DNA for the CDR3 is TGTGCCAGCAGCGTATCAGATACGCAGTATTTT. It codes for CASSVSDTQYF.

The J gene is TRBJ1-5, the V gene TRBV7-9; no definite D call. The germline V and J ends were trimmed by 5 bases and 4 bases, with 12 bases remaining between them. This CDR3 is 14 amino acids long. Germline CDR1 and CDR2: SEHNR and FQNEAQ (reference sequence). CDR3 sequence reads: CASSPPGVNQPQHF. The CDR3 coding sequence is TGTGCCAGCAGCCCTCCTGGGGTGAATCAGCCCCAGCATTTT.

This clone has only a few counts. The V and J genes are TRBV7-9 and TRBJ2-7; D is perhaps TRBD1 (6 bases). V lost 5 bases and J lost 4, with 15 bases in between. The CDR3 extends over 14 amino acids. CDR1 and CDR2 from the germline V gene are SEHNR and FQNEAQ (reference sequence). CDR3 bases: TGTGCCAGCAGCGATGATACAGGGTTTTACGAGCAGTACGTC. Translation gives CASSDDTGFYEQYV.

The gene calls are TRBV7-9 and TRBJ1-1, with TRBD1 matching 8 bases. The CDR3 consists of 16 residues. Germline loops: CDR1 SEHNR, CDR2 FQNEAQ (reference sequence). The trim removed 5 bases at V and 1 base at J, leaving 9 bases unmatched. CDR3 bases: TGTGCCAGCAGCCCATGGACAGGGCTGGCGAACACTGAAGCTTTCTTT. Amino acids: CASSPWTGLANTEAFF.

J is TRBJ2-1 and V is TRBV4-1, with 7 bases matching TRBD1. Germline V lookup: CDR1 MGHRA, CDR2 YSYEKL. This CDR3 is 17 amino acids long. V was pared by 5 bases and J by 0 bases, with 10 bases of the junction left unmatched. The CDR3 is CASSWPGQTTSYNEQFF. The CDR3 DNA follows: TGCGCCAGCAGCTGGCCGGGACAGACGACCTCCTACAATGAGCAGTTCTTC.

This clone appeared a single time. The gene calls are TRBV28 and TRBJ1-4; 8 bases agree with TRBD1. Germline assignment: CDR1 MDHEN and CDR2 SYDVKM. The CDR3 has 14 residues. The V and J ends lost 6 bases and 6 bases, in that order; junction bases with no gene match: 6. Here the CDR3 DNA reads TGTGCCAGCAGCCGGGACAGGCGGGATGAAAAACTGTTTTTT. It codes for CASSRDRRDEKLFF.

This clone was picked up one time. The chain combines TRBV2 with TRBJ2-7, with D possibly being TRBD1 or TRBD2 (6 bases each). The germline V gene has CDR1 SNHLY and CDR2 FYNNEI. This CDR3 spans 15 amino acids. Deletions cut 1 base from V and 6 bases from J, with 16 bases between. CDR3 sequence reads: CASSEEGGRPGEQYF. In DNA, the CDR3 is TGTGCCAGCAGTGAAGAAGGGGGGCGCCCCGGCGAGCAGTACTTC.